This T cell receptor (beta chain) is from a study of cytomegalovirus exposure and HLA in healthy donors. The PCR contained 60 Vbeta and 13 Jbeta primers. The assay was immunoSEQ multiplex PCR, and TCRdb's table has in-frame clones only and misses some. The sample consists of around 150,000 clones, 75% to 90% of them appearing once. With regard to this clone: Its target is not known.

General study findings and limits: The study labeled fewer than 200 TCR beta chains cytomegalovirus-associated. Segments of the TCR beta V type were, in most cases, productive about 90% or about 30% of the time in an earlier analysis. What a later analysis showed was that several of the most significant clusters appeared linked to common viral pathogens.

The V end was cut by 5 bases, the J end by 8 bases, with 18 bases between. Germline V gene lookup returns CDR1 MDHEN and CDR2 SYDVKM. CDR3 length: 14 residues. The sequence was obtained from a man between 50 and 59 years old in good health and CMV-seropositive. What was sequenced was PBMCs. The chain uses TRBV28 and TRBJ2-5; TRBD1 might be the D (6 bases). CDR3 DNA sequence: TGTGCCAGCAGTCCAAAGGGACAACCCAATACCCAGTACTTC. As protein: CASSPKGQPNTQYF.